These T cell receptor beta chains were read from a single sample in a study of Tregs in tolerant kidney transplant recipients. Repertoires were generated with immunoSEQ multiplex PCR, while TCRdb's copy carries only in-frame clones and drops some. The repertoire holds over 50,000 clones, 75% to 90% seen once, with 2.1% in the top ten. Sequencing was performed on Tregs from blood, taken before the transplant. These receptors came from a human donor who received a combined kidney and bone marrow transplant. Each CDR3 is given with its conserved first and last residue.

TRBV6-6,CASSEREQYF
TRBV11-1,CASSPDRVTEAFF
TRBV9,CASSVAPSHSYEQYF
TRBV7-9,CASSPPGLDEQFF
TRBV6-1,CASRATGGNQPQHF
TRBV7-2,CASSSQQGPGVTQYF
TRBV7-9,CASSLGRTSTDTQYF
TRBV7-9,CASSQSVGGRAFF
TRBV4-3,CASSQGQGSNEKLFF
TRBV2,CASVLGRFSGNTIYF
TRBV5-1,CASSLGAGGTAFF
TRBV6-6,CASTPDRDQTEAFF
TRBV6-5,CASSWGTVNTEAFF
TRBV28,CASLTPQGDTQYF
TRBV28,CASSFLGQSGYGYTF
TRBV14,CASSPPGGLYNEQFF
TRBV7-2,CASSTLAKRTYEQYF
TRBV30,CAWKFGGQPQHF
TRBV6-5,CASRDFLGDYGYTF
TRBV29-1,CSVGGGTGLLNTEAFF
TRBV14,CASSLQGAGPLHF
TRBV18,CASSRASVYEQYF
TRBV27,CASSPTGPYSGNTIYF
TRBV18,CASSPSEGTEAFF
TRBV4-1,CASSQGGDTQYF
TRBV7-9,CASSLGGKSTDTQYF
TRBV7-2,CASSLASGGSYNEQFF
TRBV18,CASSLGGGAGELFF
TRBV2,CASGQGLTNYGYTF
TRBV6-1,CASSAGLAGATYEQYF
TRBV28,CASSLSQGNNEQFF
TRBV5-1,CASSLDRATDIQYF
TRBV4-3,CASSQAGWGYGYTF
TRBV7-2,CASSLVGGAGPYNEQFF
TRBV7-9,CASGNLQGSNEKLFF
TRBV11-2,CASSLVRRQGGGGAFF
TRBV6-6,CASSEQGVYGYTF
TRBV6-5,CASSYSMPAGTEAFF